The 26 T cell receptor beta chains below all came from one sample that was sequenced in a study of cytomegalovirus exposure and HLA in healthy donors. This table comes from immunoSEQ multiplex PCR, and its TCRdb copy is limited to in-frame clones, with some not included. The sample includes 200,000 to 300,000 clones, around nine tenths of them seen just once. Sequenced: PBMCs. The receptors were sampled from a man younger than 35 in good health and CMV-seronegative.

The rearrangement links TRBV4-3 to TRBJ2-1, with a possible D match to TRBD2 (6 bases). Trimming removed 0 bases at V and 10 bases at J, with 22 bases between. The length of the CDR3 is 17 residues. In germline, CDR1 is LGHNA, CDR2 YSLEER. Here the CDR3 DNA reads TGCGCCAGCAGCCAAGATCAGAGTCTAGCGCTTAGAGGGGAGCAGTTCTTC. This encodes CASSQDQSLALRGEQFF.

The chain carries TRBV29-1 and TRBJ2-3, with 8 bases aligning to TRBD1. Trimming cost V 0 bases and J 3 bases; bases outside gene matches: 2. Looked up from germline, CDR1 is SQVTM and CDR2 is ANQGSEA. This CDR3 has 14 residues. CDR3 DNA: TGCAGCGTTGAAGATCACAGGGGGACAGATACGCAGTATTTT. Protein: CSVEDHRGTDTQYF.

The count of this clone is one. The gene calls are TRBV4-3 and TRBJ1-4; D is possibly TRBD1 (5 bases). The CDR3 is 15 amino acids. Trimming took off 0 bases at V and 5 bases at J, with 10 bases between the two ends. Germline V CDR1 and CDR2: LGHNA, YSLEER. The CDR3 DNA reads TGCGCCAGCAGCCAAGATCGGGAGGGGAATGAAAAACTGTTTTTT. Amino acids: CASSQDREGNEKLFF.

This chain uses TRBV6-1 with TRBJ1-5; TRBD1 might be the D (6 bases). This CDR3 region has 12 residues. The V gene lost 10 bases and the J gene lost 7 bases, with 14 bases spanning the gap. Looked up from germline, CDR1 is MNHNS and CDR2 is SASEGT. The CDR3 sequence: CATDRGGQPQHF. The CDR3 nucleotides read TGTGCCACCGATCGGGGGGGCCAGCCCCAGCATTTT.

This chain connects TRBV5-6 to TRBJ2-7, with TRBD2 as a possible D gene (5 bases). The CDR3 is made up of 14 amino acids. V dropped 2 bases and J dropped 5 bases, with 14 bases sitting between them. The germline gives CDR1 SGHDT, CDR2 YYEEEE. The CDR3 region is CASSFPLVGNEQYF. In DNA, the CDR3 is TGTGCCAGCAGCTTTCCCCTAGTCGGGAACGAGCAGTACTTC.

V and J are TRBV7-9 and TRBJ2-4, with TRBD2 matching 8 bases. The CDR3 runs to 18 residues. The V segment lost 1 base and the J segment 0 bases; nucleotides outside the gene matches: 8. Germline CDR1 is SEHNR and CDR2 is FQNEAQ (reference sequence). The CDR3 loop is CASSLDYGLAGAKNIQYF. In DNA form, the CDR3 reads TGTGCCAGCAGCTTAGATTACGGGCTAGCGGGAGCCAAAAACATTCAGTACTTC. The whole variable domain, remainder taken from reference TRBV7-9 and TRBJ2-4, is DTGVSQNPRHKITKRGQNVTFRCDPISEHNRLYWYRQTLGQGPEFLTYFQNEAQLEKSRLLSDRFSAERPKGSFSTLEIQRTEQGDSAMYLCASSLDYGLAGAKNIQYFGAGTRLSVL.

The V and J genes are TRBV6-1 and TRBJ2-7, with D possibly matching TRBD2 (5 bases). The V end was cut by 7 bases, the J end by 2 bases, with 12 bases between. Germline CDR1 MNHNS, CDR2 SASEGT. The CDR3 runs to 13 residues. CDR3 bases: TGTGCCAGCACCAAAGAGGAGGCCTACGAGCAGTACTTC. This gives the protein CASTKEEAYEQYF.

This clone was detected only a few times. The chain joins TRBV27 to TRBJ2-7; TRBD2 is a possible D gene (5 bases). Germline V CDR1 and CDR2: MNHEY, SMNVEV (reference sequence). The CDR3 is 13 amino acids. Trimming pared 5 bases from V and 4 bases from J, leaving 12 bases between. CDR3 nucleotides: TGTGCCAGCAGTCCTTGGTCGGGATACGAGCAGTACTTC. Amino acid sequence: CASSPWSGYEQYF.

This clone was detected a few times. This chain's CDR3 is CASSLAGVVTGELFF. CDR3 nucleotide sequence: TGTGCCAGCAGTTTGGCGGGGGTAGTTACCGGGGAGCTGTTTTTT. The V call is TRBV27, the J call TRBJ2-2; 7 bases fit TRBD2. Losses at the gene ends were 3 bases for V and 5 bases for J; bases not matched to a gene: 6. Germline CDR1 and CDR2: MNHEY and SMNVEV (reference sequence). The CDR3 runs to 15 residues.

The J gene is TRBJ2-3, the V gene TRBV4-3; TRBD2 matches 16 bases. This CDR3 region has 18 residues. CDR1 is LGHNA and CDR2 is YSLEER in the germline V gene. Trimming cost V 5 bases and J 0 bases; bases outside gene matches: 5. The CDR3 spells CASSSRGLAGGSTDTQYF. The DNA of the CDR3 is TGCGCCAGCAGCTCCCGGGGACTAGCGGGGGGGAGCACAGATACGCAGTATTTT.

CDR3 residues: CASSRDSSSYEQYF. As DNA, the CDR3 is TGCGCCAGCAGTCGGGACAGCTCATCCTACGAGCAGTACTTC. The chain couples TRBV5-1 to TRBJ2-7; 7 nucleotides align to TRBD1. Trimming cost V 5 bases and J 1 base; bases outside gene matches: 6. The CDR3 loop spans 14 amino acids. Germline CDR1 and CDR2: SGHRS and YFSETQ.

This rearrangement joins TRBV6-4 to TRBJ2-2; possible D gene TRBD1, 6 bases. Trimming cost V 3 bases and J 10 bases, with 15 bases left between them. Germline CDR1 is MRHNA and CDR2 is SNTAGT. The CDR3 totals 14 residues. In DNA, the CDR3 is TGTGCCAGCAGTGATTTAGGGGGAAGCGAGGAGCTGTTTTTT. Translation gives CASSDLGGSEELFF.

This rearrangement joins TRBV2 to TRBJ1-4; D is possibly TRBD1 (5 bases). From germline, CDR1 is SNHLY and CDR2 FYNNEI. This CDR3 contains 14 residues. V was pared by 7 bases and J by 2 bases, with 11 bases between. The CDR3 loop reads CASMETETNEKLFF. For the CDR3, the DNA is TGTGCCAGCATGGAGACAGAGACTAATGAAAAACTGTTTTTT.

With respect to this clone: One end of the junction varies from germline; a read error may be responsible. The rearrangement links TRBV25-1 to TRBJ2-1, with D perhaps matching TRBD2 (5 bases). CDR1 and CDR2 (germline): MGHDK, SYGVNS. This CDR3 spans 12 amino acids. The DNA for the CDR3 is TGTGCCAGCAGCGAATGGACTGATGAGCAGTTCTTC. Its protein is CASSEWTDEQFF.

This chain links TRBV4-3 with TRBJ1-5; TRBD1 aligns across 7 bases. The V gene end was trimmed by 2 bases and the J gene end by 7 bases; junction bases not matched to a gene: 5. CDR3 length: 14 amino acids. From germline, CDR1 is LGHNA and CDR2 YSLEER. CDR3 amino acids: CASSQRQGLQPQHF. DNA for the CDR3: TGCGCCAGCAGCCAACGACAGGGCCTCCAGCCCCAGCATTTT.

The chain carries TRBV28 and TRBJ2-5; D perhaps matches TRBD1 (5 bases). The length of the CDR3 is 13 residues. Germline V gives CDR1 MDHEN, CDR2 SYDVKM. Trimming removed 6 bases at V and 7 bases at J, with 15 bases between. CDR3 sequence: CASSRVSKGTQYF. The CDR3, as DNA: TGTGCCAGCAGCAGGGTGAGCAAAGGGACCCAGTACTTC.

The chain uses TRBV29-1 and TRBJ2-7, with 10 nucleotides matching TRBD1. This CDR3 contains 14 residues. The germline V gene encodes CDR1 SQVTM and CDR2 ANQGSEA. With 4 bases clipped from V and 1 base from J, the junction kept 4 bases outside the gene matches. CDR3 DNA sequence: TGCAGCGTTGGGGGACAGGGGACATCCTACGAGCAGTACTTC. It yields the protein CSVGGQGTSYEQYF.

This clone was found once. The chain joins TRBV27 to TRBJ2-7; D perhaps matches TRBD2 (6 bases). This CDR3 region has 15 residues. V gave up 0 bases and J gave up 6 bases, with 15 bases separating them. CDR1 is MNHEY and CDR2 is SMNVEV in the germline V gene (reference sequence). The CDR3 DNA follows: TGTGCCAGCAGTTTATCGGGGACTGCCCCACTCGAGCAGTACTTC. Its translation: CASSLSGTAPLEQYF.

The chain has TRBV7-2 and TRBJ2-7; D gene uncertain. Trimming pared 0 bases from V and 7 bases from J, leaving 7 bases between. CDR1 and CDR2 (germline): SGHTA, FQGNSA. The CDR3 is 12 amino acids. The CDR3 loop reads CASSLAAWEQYF. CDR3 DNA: TGTGCCAGCAGCTTAGCTGCGTGGGAGCAGTACTTC.

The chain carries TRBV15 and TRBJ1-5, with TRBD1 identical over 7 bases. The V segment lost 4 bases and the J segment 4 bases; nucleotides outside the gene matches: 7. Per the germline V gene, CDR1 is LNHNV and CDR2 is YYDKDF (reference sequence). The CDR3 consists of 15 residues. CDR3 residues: CATSNRQGANQPQHF. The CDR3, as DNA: TGTGCCACCAGCAACCGACAGGGTGCAAATCAGCCCCAGCATTTT.

The CDR3 spells CASLQGQDTEAFF. DNA of the CDR3: TGTGCCAGCTTGCAGGGTCAGGACACTGAAGCTTTCTTT. The V and J genes are TRBV18 and TRBJ1-1, with D possibly being TRBD1 (5 bases). The V gene's germline CDR1 is KGHSH and CDR2 LQKENI. The ends were cut back, 7 bases at V and 3 bases at J, with 12 bases in the middle. The CDR3 has 13 amino acids.

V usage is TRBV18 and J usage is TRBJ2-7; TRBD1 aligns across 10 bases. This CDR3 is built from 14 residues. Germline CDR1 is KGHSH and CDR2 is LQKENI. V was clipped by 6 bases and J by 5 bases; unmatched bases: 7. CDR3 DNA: TGTGCCAGCTCCTCCGGGACAGGGGATAACGAGCAGTACTTC. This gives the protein CASSSGTGDNEQYF.

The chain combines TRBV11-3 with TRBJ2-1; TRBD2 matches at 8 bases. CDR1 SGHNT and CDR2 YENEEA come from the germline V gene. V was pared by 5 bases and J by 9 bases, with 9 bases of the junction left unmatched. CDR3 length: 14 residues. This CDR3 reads CASSTVAGSGEQFF. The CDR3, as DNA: TGTGCCAGCAGCACGGTAGCGGGGTCCGGTGAGCAGTTCTTC.

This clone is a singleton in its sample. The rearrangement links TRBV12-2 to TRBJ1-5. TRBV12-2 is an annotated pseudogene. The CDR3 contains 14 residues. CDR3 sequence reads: CASRLFLLAEPQHF. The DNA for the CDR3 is TGTGCAAGTCGCTTATTTCTCTTGGCGGAGCCCCAGCATTTT.

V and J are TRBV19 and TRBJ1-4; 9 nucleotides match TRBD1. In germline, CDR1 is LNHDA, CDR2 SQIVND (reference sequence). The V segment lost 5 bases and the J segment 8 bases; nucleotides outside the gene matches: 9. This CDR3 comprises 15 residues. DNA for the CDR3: TGTGCCAGTAGTCCCACAGGGGGCGCTTGGGAAAAACTGTTTTTT. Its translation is CASSPTGGAWEKLFF.

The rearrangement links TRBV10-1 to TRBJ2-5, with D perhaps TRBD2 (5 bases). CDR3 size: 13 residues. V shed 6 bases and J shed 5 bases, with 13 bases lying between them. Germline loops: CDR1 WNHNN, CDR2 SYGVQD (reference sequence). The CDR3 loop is CASSPDLGETQYF. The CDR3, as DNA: TGCGCCAGCAGCCCGGACTTGGGGGAGACCCAGTACTTC.